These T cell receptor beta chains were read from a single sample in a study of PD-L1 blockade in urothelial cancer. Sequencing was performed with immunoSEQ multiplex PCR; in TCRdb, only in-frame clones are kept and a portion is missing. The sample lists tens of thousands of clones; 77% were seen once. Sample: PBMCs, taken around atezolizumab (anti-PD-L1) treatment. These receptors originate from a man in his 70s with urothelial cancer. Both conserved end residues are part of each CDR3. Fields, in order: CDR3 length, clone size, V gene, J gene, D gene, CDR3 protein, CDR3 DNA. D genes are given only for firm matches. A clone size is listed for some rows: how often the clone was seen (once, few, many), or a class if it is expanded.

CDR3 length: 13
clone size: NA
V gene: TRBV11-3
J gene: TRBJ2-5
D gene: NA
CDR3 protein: CASSFYRAETQYF
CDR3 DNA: TGTGCCAGCAGCTTCTACAGGGCGGAGACCCAGTACTTC

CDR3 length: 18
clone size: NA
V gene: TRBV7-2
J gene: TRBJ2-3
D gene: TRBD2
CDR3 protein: CASSSYLTSGGAGDTQYF
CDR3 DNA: TGTGCCAGCAGCTCCTATCTCACTAGCGGGGGGGCCGGAGATACGCAGTATTTT

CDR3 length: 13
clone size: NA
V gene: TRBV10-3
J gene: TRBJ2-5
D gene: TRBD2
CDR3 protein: CAISEREGETQYF
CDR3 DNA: TGTGCCATCAGTGAGCGGGAGGGTGAGACCCAGTACTTC

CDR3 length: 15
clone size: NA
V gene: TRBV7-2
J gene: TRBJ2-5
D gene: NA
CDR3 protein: CASSLGARIQETQYF
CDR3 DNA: TGTGCCAGCAGCTTAGGTGCGAGGATTCAAGAGACCCAGTACTTC

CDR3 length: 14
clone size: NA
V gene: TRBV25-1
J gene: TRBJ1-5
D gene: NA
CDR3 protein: CASSARRTNQPQHF
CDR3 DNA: TGTGCCAGCAGTGCTAGACGTACAAATCAGCCCCAGCATTTT

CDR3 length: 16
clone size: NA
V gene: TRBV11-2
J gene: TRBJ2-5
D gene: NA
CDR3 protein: CASSLGGDRTQETQYF
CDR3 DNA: TGTGCCAGCAGCTTAGGGGGTGACAGAACTCAAGAGACCCAGTACTTC

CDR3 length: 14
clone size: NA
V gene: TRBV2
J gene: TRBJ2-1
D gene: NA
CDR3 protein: CAGKTGPSYNEQFF
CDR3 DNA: TGTGCCGGCAAGACAGGTCCATCCTACAATGAGCAGTTCTTC

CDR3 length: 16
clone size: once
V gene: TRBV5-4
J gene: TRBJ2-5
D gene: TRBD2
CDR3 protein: CASSSHSGRAGETQYF
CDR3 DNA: TGTGCCAGCAGCTCCCATAGCGGGAGGGCGGGAGAGACCCAGTACTTC

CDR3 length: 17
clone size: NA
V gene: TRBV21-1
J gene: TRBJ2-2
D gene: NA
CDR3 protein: CASSKAEPGGRTGELFF
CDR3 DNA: TGTGCCAGCAGCAAAGCTGAGCCAGGGGGGAGAACCGGGGAGCTGTTTTTT

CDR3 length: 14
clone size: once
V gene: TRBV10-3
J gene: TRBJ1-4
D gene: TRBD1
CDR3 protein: CAISTGGSDEKLFF
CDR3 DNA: TGTGCCATCAGTACAGGGGGCAGTGATGAAAAACTGTTTTTT

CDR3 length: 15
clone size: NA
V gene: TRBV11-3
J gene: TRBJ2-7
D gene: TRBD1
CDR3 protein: CASSPGQGYSYEQYF
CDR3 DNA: TGTGCCAGCAGCCCGGGACAGGGCTACTCCTACGAGCAGTACTTC

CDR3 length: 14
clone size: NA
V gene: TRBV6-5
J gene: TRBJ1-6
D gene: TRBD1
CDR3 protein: CASKGAVENSPLHF
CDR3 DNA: TGTGCCAGCAAGGGGGCAGTCGAGAATTCACCCCTCCACTTT

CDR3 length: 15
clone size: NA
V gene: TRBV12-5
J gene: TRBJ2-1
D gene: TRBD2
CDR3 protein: CASGRIAGGPGEQFF
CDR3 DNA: TGTGCTAGTGGACGGATAGCGGGAGGGCCGGGTGAGCAGTTCTTC

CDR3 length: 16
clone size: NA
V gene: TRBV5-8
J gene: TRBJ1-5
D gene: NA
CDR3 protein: CASSLGQAYSNQPQHF
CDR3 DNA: TGTGCCAGCAGCTTGGGGCAGGCCTATAGCAATCAGCCCCAGCATTTT

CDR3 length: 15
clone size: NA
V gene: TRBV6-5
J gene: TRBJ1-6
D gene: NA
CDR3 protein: CASSPGTWGNSPLHF
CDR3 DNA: TGTGCCAGCAGTCCCGGGACATGGGGGAATTCACCCCTCCACTTT

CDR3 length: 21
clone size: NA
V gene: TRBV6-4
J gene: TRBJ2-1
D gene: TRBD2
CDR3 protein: CASSDSTYRVTSGGAWDEQFF
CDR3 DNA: TGTGCCAGCAGTGACTCGACATATCGTGTGACTAGCGGGGGGGCCTGGGATGAGCAGTTCTTC

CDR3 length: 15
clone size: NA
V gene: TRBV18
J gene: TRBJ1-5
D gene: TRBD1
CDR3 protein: CASRKGTGGDQPQHF
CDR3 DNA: TGTGCCAGTCGAAAGGGGACAGGGGGGGATCAGCCCCAGCATTTT

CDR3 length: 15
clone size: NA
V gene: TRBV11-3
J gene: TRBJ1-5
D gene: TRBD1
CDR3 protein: CASSPDRGLNQPQHF
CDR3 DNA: TGTGCCAGCAGCCCGGACAGGGGGCTAAATCAGCCCCAGCATTTT

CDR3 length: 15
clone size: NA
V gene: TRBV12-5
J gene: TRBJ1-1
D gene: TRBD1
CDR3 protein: CASGLLTGRNTEAFF
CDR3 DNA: TGTGCTAGTGGTTTGTTGACAGGGCGGAACACTGAAGCTTTCTTT

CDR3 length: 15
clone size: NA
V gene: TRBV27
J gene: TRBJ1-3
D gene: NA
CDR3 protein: CASSLRGAAGNTIYF
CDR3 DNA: TGTGCCAGCAGTTTGCGGGGGGCTGCTGGAAACACCATATATTTT